The clone carrying this TCR beta chain was detected only once. What it binds is not known. The CDR3 runs 12 residues. Germline CDR1 is MDHEN and CDR2 is SYDVKM. V dropped 7 bases and J dropped 4 bases, with 9 bases sitting between them. Clones were sequenced by immunoSEQ multiplex PCR, and TCRdb holds only the in-frame ones, with some missing. In the table there are 20,000 to 25,000 clones, approximately 72% of which are singletons. This sample was taken from a study of CD4 T cells in relation to SARS-CoV-2 and coronaviruses. Study-level points and caveats: Crossreactivity was assessed only for spike protein, not other viral proteins.

CD4+ T cells from unexposed donors were obtained before the COVID-19 pandemic (2011-2018). Isolation of CD4+ T cells took place after about eleven days in culture. This sequence was found in a human donor in good health. This chain uses TRBV28 with TRBJ2-3; the D is unclear. Sample: CD4+ T cells from PBMCs, cultured in vitro. The chain's CDR3 is CASTDSADTQYF. The CDR3 bases are TGTGCCAGCACCGACTCAGCAGATACGCAGTATTTT. Full variable domain (missing parts from reference TRBV28 and TRBJ2-3): DVKVTQSSRYLVKRTGEKVFLECVQDMDHENMFWYRQDPGLGLRLIYFSYDVKMKEKGDIPEGYSVSREKKERFSLILESASTNQTSMYLCASTDSADTQYFGPGTRLTVL.